Sequencing of this T cell receptor (beta chain) was carried out in a study of cytomegalovirus exposure and HLA in healthy donors. Study-wide background: Sequencing of roughly 180 million T cells in an earlier analysis found 100 million to 140 million unique TCR beta sequences.

As concerns this clone: The antigen is unknown.

Primers included in the PCR were 60 Vbeta and 13 Jbeta primers. Source study methods: Later analysis identified roughly 84 million unique TCR beta chains, around 10 million shared. Data came from immunoSEQ multiplex PCR; TCRdb stores just in-frame clones and leaves some out. That table is the source of V, J and clone size, and D and trimming were worked out from the DNA. The sample lists about 160,000 clones; almost 80% were seen once. Study-level points and caveats: Investigators reported approximately 150 TCR beta chains as tied to cytomegalovirus.

Unmatched junction bases numbered 12, after V lost 4 bases and J lost 5 bases. The germline V gene has CDR1 LGHNA and CDR2 YSLEER. The CDR3 is 19 residues long. The V call is TRBV4-3, the J call TRBJ2-1; 15 nucleotides align to TRBD2. What was sequenced was PBMCs. This receptor was obtained from a male donor in good health and CMV-seronegative. This CDR3 reads CASSPGLAGGQRGNNEQFF. CDR3 nucleotides: TGCGCCAGCAGCCCGGGACTAGCGGGGGGCCAACGGGGTAACAATGAGCAGTTCTTC.